This T cell receptor beta chain is from a study of regulatory T cells in long-lasting Graves disease. Broader study findings: Small numbers of samples may have cut accuracy.

According to the study, TCR beta libraries were built with iRepertoire HTBI primers and CDR3-region Arm-PCR. Using its own MiXCR run on the multiplex PCR reads, TCRdb lists one record per CDR3 protein. The sample records fewer than 550,000 distinct CDR3 sequences, about 16% being singletons. This CDR3 has 13 residues. Germline values: CDR1 GTSNPN, CDR2 SVGIG (reference sequence). With 0 bases removed from V and 7 bases from J, the gap between germline ends came to 7 bases. Sample time point: newly diagnosed GD, antithyroid drugs for less than 3 months. Following extraction of RNA from PBMCs, that RNA was used to make the TCR library. This clonotype has ten or more counts. The target antigen is unknown. The sample also formed part of further work on T cells in Graves' hyperthyroidism and ophthalmopathy. This second study says: TCR CDR3 underwent first-round RT-PCR with the HTBI primer set. Stable hyperthyroidism and ophthalmopathy were separated using 13 V-J signatures.

The source material was peripheral blood mononuclear cells (PBMCs), sampled at new diagnosis, from a patient treated with antithyroid drugs. This chain joins TRBV30 and TRBJ1-6; D is perhaps TRBD1 (6 bases). The source of this sequence is a woman aged 35 to 60 with Graves disease. The CDR3 sequence: CAWSVGGNSPLHF. In DNA, the CDR3 is TGTGCCTGGAGTGTAGGGGGAAATTCACCCCTCCACTTT.